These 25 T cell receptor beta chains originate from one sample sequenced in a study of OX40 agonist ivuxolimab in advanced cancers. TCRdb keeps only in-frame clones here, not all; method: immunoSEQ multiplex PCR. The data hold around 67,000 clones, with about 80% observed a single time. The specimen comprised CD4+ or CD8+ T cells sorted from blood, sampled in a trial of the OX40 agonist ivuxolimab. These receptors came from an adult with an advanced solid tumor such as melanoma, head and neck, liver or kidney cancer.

The CDR3 sequence: CASSGGNRMANEKLFF. The DNA of the CDR3 is TGCGCCAGCAGCGGGGGGAACAGGATGGCTAATGAAAAACTGTTTTTT. The chain joins TRBV5-1 to TRBJ1-4; possible D gene TRBD1, 5 bases. V was clipped by 4 bases and J by 3 bases, with 16 bases between them. CDR3 length equals 16 residues. CDR1 is SGHRS and CDR2 is YFSETQ in the germline V gene.

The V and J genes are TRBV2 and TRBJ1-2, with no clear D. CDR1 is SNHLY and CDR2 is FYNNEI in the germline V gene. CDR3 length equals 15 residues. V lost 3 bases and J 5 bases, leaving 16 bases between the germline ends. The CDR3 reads CASSEGSPGVYGYTF. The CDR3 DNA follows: TGTGCCAGCAGTGAGGGCAGCCCCGGCGTATATGGCTACACCTTC.

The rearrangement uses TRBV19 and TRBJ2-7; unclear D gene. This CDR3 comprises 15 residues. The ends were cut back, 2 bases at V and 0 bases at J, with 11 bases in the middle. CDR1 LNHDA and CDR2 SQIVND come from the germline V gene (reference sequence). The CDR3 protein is CASSIPKGRSYEQYF. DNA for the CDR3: TGTGCCAGTAGTATACCCAAAGGGCGCTCCTACGAGCAGTACTTC.

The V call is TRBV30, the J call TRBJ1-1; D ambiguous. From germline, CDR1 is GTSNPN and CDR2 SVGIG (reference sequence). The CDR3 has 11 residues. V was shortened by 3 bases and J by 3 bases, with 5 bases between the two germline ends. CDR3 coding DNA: TGTGCCTGGAGAAAGGACACTGAAGCTTTCTTT. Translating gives CAWRKDTEAFF.

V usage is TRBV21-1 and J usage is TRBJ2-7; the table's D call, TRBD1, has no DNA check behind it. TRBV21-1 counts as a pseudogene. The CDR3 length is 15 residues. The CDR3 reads CASSKEYPGNYEQYF. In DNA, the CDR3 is TGTGCCAGCAGCAAAGAGTACCCAGGGAACTACGAGCAGTACTTC.

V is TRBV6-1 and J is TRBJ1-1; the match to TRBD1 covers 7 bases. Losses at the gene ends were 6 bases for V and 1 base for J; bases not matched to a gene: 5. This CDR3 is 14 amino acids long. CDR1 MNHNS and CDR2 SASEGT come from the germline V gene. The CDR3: CASRPGQRNTEAFF. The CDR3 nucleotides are TGTGCCAGCAGACCGGGACAGAGGAACACTGAAGCTTTCTTT.

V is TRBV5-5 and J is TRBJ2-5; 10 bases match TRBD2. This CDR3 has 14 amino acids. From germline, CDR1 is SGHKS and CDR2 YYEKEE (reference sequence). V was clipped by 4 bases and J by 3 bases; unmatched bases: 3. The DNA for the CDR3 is TGTGCCAGCAGCCCCGGACTAGCGGAAGAGACCCAGTACTTC. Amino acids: CASSPGLAEETQYF.

The CDR3 here is CASNSETQYF. CDR3 nucleotides: TGTGCCAGCAATTCGGAAACGCAGTATTTT. This chain links TRBV6-1 with TRBJ2-3; no firm D call. The germline gives CDR1 MNHNS, CDR2 SASEGT. V was cut by 7 bases and J by 9 bases, with 8 bases left in between. The CDR3 is made up of 10 amino acids.

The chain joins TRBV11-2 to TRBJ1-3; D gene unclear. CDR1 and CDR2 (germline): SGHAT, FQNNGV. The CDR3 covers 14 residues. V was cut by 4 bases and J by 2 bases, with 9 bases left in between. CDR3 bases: TGTGCCAGCAGCTCACACGGAACTGGAAACACCATATATTTT. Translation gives CASSSHGTGNTIYF. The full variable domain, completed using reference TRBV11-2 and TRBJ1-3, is EAGVAQSPRYKIIEKRQSVAFWCNPISGHATLYWYQQILGQGPKLLIQFQNNGVVDDSQLPKDRFSAERLKGVDSTLKIQPAKLEDSAVYLCASSSHGTGNTIYFGEGSWLTVV.

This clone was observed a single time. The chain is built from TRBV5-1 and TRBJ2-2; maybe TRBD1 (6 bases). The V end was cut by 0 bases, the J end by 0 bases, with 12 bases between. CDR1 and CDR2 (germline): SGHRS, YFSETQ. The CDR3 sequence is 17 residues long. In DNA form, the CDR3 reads TGCGCCAGCAGCTTGGCTCCCGGGACAACGAACACCGGGGAGCTGTTTTTT. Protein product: CASSLAPGTTNTGELFF.

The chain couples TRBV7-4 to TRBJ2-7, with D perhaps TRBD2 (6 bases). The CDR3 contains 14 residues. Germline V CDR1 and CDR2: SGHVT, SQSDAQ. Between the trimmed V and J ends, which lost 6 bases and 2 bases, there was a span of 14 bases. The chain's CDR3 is CASRGRHGTYEQYF. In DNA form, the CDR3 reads TGTGCCAGCAGGGGGAGGCACGGAACCTACGAGCAGTACTTC.

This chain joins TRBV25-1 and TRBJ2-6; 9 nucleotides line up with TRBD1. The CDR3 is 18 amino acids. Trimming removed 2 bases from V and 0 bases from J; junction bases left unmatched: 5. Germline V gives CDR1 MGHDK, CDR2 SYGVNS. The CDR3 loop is CASSEGTGISSGANVLTF. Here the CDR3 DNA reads TGTGCCAGCAGTGAAGGGACAGGGATAAGCTCTGGGGCCAACGTCCTGACTTTC.

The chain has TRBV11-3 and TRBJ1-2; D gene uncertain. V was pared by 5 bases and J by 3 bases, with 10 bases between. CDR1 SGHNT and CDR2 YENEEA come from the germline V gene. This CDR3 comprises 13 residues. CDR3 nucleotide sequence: TGTGCCAGCAGCCCCCTATCCTACTATGGCTACACCTTC. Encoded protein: CASSPLSYYGYTF.

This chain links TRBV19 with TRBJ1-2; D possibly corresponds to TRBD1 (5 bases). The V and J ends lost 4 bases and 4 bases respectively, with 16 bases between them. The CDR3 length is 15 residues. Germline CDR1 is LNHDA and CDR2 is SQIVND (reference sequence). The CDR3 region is CASSSVPGGGYGYTF. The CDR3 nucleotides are TGTGCCAGTAGTAGCGTTCCCGGGGGAGGCTATGGCTACACCTTC.

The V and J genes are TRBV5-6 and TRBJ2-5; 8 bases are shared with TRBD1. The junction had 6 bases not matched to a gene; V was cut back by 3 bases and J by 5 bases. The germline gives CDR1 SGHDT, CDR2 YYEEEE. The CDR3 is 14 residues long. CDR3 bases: TGTGCCAGCAGCTCTCGGACAGGGTTTGAGACCCAGTACTTC. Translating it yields CASSSRTGFETQYF.

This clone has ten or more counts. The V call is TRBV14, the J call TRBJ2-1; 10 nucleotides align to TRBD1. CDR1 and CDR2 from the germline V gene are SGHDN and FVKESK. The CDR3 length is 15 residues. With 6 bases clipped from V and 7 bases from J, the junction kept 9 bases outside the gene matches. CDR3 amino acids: CASRPTGGDINEQFF. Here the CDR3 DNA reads TGTGCCAGCAGACCGACAGGGGGCGACATAAATGAGCAGTTCTTC. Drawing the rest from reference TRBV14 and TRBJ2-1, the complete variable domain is EAGVTQFPSHSVIEKGQTVTLRCDPISGHDNLYWYRRVMGKEIKFLLHFVKESKQDESGMPNNRFLAERTGGTYSTLKVQPAELEDSGVYFCASRPTGGDINEQFFGPGTRLTVL.

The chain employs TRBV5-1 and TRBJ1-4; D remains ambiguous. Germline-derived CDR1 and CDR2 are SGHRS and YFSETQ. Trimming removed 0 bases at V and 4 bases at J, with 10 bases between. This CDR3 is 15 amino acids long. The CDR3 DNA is TGCGCCAGCAGCTTGGGAGGTGGCTTTAATGAAAAACTGTTTTTT. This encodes CASSLGGGFNEKLFF.

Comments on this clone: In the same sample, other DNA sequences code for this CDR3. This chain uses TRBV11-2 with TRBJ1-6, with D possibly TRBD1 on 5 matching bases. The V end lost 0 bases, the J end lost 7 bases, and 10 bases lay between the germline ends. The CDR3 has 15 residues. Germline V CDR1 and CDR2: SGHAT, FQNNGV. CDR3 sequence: CASSLDPGPNSPLHF. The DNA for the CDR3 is TGTGCCAGCAGCTTAGACCCAGGGCCGAATTCACCCCTCCACTTT.

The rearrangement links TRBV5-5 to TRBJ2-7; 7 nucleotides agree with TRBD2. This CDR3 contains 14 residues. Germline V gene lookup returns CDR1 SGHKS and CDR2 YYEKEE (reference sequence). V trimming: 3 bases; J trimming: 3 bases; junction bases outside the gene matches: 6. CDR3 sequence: CASSSGTNHYEQYF. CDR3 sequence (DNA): TGTGCCAGCAGCTCCGGGACTAACCACTACGAGCAGTACTTC.

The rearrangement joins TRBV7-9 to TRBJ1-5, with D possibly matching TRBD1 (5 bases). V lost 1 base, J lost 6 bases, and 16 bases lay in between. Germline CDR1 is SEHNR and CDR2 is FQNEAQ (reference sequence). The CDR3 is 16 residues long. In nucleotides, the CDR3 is TGTGCCAGCAGCTTAGAGGCGACAGCAGGGAGTCAGCCCCAGCATTTT. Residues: CASSLEATAGSQPQHF. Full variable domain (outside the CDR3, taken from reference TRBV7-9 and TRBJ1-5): DTGVSQNPRHKITKRGQNVTFRCDPISEHNRLYWYRQTLGQGPEFLTYFQNEAQLEKSRLLSDRFSAERPKGSFSTLEIQRTEQGDSAMYLCASSLEATAGSQPQHFGDGTRLSIL.

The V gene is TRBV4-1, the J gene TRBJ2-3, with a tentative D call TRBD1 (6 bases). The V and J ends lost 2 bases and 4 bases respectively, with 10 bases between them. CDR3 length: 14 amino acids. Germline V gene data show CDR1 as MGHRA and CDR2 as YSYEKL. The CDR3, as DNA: TGCGCCAGCAGCCAAATGGCAGGGGCAGATACGCAGTATTTT. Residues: CASSQMAGADTQYF.

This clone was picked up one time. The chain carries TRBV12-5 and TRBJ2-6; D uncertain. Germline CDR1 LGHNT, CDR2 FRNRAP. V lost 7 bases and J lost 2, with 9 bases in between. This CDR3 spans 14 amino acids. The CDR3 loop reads CASALGAGANVLTF. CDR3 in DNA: TGTGCTAGTGCCCTAGGTGCTGGGGCCAACGTCCTGACTTTC.

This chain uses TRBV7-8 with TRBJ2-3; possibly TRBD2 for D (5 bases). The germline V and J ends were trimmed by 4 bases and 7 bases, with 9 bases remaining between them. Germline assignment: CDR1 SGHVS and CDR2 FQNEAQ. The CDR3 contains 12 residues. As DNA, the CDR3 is TGTGCCAGCAGCTCTGACGGGAATACGCAGTATTTT. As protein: CASSSDGNTQYF.

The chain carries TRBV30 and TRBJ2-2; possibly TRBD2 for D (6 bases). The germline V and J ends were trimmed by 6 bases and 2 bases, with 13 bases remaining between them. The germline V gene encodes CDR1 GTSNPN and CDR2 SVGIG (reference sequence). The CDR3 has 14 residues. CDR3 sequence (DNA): TGTGCCTGCCCCGTAGGGACTAACACCGGGGAGCTGTTTTTT. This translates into CACPVGTNTGELFF.

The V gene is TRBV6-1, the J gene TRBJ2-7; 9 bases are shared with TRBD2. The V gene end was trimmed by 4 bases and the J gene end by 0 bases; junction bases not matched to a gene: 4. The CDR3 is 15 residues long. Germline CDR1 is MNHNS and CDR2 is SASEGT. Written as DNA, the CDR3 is TGTGCCAGCAGTGCCCCTAGCGGGGTCTCCTACGAGCAGTACTTC. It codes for CASSAPSGVSYEQYF.